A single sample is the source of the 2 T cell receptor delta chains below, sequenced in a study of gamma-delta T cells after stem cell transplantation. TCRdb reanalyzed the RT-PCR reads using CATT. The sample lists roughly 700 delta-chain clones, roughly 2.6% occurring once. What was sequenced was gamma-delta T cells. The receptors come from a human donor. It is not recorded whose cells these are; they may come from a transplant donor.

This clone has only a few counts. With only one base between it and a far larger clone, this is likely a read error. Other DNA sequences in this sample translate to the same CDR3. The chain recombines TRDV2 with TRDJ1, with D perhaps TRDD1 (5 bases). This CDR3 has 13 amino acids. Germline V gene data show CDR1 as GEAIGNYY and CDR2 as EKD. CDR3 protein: CACDTIGADKLIF. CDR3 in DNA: TGTGCCTGTGACACAATAGGGGCCGATAAACTCATTTTT.

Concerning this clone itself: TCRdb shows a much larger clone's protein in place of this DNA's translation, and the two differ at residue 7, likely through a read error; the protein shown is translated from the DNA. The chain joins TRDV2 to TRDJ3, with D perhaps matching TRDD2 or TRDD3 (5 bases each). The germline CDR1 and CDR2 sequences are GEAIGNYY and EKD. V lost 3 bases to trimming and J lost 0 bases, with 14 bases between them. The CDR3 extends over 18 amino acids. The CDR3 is CACDPTEGSSWDTRQMFF. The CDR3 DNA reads TGTGCCTGTGACCCTACTGAGGGATCCTCCTGGGACACCCGACAGATGTTTTTC.